The source of this TCR beta chain is a study of blood T cell repertoires in COVID-19 (dated by TCRdb to the early 2020s). In terms of the full investigation: Samples covering the acute and convalescent phases of COVID-19 were provided by collaborators in the United States, Italy and Spain. Where available, HLA class I and class II types were obtained from metadata supplied by the sample provider rather than from assay-based typing. The repertoires were released in a freely available public database meant as a resource for research on the immune response to SARS-CoV-2. The material from the prospective study consisted of cDNA or gDNA derived from T cells, B-cell-depleted T cells, or PBMCs. The samples were drawn from the first 160 participants of the ongoing ImmuneRACE study and from 950 to 1,500 subjects provided by 6 global collaborators. The sample metadata nearly always contained a de-identified subject ID, COVID-19 status, age in years and sex. Deeply sampled blood TCRbeta repertoires from subjects exposed to, actively infected with, or recovered from COVID-19 were included in the dataset.

Remarks on this clone: Its antigen remains undetermined. No base quality values were provided; no much bigger clone lies one nucleotide off.

Whole blood was collected in K2EDTA tubes by collaborating institutions according to the institutions' own protocols. For TCRbeta analysis, collaborators shipped samples as frozen whole blood, isolated PBMCs, or DNA extracted from either of those sample types. TCRbeta CDR3 regions were amplified from genomic DNA using the immunoSEQ Assay, a bias-controlled multiplex PCR. Turning to the authors' computational methods: The number of nucleated cells in each sample was estimated by amplification of reference gene primers within the assay. To quantify the absolute abundance of each unique TCRbeta CDR3 rearrangement, sequence reads were collapsed and filtered. Productive Simpson clonality was computed per sample as the square root of Simpson's diversity index over productive rearrangements. In TCRdb, the immuneACCESS table is reduced to in-frame sequences with V and J assigned. These tables do not hold every clone; where another copy was compared, an unresolved V gene accounts for under half, and the others remain unexplained. The V and J calls and clone size come from that table; D and trimming were worked out from the DNA. For this sample there are a few hundred thousand clones; approximately 81% appear just once. In total, the top ten clones hold 3.5% to 4% of the sample.

Study-wide findings and limitations: The amount of clinical and demographic metadata varied by source and participant and was provided uncurated.

V is cut by 2 bases and J by 0 bases, and the space between the germline ends is 5 bases. The CDR3, from cysteine to phenylalanine, totals 15 residues. Only the CDR3 part of the read is kept: 45 bases, read in frame from the first base. CDR1 and CDR2 (SNHLY, FYNNEI) derive from the germline V gene. This sequence was found in a woman aged 18-35 years with acute or convalescent COVID-19. The chain is made from TRBV2 and TRBJ1-6; there is no confident call for the D gene. The specimen sequenced was peripheral blood. In nucleotides, the sequence is TGTGCCAGCAGTGAACGGAGCTCCTATAATTCACCCCTCCACTTT. This is translated as CASSERSSYNSPLHF.